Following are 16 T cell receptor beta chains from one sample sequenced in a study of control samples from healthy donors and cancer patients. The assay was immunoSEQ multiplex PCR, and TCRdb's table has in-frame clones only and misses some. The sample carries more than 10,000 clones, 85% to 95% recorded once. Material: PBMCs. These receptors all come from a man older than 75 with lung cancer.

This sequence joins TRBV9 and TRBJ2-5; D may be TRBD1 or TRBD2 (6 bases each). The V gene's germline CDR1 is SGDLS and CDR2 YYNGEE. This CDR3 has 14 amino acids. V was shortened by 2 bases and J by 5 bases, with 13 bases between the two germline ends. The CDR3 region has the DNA TGTGCCAGCAGCGTGAAGGGGGGCGCGGAGACCCAGTACTTC. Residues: CASSVKGGAETQYF.

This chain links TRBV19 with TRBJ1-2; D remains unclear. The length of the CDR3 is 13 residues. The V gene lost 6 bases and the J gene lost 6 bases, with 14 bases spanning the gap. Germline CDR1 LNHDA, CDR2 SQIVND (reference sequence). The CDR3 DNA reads TGTGCCAGTAGCCCCGGACTGATTAATGGCTACACCTTC. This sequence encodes CASSPGLINGYTF.

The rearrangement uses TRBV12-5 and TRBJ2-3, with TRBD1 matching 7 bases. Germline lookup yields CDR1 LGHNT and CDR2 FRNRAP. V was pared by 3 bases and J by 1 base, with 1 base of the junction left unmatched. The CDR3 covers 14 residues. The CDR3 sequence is CASGFGTGTDTQYF. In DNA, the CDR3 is TGTGCTAGTGGTTTCGGGACAGGCACAGATACGCAGTATTTT.

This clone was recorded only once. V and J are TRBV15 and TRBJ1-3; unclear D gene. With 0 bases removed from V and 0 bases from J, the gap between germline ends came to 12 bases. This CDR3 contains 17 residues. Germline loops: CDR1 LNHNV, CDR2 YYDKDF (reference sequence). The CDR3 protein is CATSRDLSRTSGNTIYF. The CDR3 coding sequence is TGTGCCACCAGCAGAGATTTGAGCCGCACCTCTGGAAACACCATATATTTT.

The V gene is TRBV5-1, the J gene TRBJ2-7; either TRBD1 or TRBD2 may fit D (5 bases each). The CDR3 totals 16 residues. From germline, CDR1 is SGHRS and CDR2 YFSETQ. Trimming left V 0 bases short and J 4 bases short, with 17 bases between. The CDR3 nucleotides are TGCGCCAGCAGCTTGGCTGGGACGACGGACACGTACGAGCAGTACTTC. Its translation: CASSLAGTTDTYEQYF.

CDR3 amino acids: CASSVPGSGSYNEQFF. The DNA for the CDR3 is TGTGCCAGCAGCGTACCTGGTAGCGGCTCCTACAATGAGCAGTTCTTC. J is TRBJ2-1 and V is TRBV9, with D possibly matching TRBD2 (6 bases). Per the germline V gene, CDR1 is SGDLS and CDR2 is YYNGEE. Trimming took off 1 base at V and 0 bases at J, with 11 bases between the two ends. CDR3 size: 16 residues. The full variable domain, in which reference TRBV9 and TRBJ2-1 provide the parts outside the CDR3, is DSGVTQTPKHLITATGQRVTLRCSPRSGDLSVYWYQQSLDQGLQFLIQYYNGEERAKGNILERFSAQQFPDLHSELNLSSLELGDSALYFCASSVPGSGSYNEQFFGPGTRLTVL.

CDR3 coding DNA: TGTGCCAGCAGTTTATATTGGGACACTCCCCAGCATTTT. Amino acids: CASSLYWDTPQHF. The chain couples TRBV27 to TRBJ1-5; D is possibly TRBD1 (6 bases). Germline CDR1 is MNHEY and CDR2 is SMNVEV (reference sequence). The CDR3 totals 13 residues. Trimming pared 1 base from V and 10 bases from J, leaving 11 bases between.

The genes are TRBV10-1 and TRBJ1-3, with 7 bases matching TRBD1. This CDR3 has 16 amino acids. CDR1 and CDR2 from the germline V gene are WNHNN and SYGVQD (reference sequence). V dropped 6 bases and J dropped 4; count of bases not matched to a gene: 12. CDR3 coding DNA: TGCGCCAGCAGCCACTTACCGACAGGGAGGGGAAACACCATATATTTT. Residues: CASSHLPTGRGNTIYF.

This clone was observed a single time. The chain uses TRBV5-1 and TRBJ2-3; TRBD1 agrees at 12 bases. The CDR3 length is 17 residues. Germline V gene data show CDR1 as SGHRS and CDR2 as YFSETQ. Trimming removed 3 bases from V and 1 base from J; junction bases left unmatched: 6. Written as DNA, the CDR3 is TGCGCCAGCAGCTCCCCGGGACAGGGGGCCGGCACAGATACGCAGTATTTT. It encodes CASSSPGQGAGTDTQYF. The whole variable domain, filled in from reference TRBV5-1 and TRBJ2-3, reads KAGVTQTPRYLIKTRGQQVTLSCSPISGHRSVSWYQQTPGQGLQFLFEYFSETQRNKGNFPGRFSGRQFSNSRSEMNVSTLELGDSALYLCASSSPGQGAGTDTQYFGPGTRLTVL.

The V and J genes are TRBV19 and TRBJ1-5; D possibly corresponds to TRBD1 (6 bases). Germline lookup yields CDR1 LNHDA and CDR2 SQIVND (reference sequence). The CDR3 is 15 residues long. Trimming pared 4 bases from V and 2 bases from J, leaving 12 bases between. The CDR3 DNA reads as TGTGCCAGTAGTAGAACCCGACAGGGCAATCAGCCCCAGCATTTT. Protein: CASSRTRQGNQPQHF. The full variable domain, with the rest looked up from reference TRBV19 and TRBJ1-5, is DGGITQSPKYLFRKEGQNVTLSCEQNLNHDAMYWYRQDPGQGLRLIYYSQIVNDFQKGDIAEGYSVSREKKESFPLTVTSAQKNPTAFYLCASSRTRQGNQPQHFGDGTRLSIL.

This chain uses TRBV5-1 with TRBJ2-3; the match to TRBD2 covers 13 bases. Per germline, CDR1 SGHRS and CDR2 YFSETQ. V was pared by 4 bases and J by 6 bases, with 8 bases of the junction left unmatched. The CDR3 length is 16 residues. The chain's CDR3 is CASSRGTSGDTDTQYF. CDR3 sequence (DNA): TGCGCCAGCAGCCGCGGGACTAGCGGGGATACTGATACGCAGTATTTT.

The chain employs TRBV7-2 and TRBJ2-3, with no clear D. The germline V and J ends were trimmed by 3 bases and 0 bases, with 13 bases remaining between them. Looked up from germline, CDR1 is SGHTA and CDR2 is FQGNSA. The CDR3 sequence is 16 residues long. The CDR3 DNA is TGTGCCAGCAGCTTGCGTCCGACACTCAGCACAGATACGCAGTATTTT. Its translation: CASSLRPTLSTDTQYF.

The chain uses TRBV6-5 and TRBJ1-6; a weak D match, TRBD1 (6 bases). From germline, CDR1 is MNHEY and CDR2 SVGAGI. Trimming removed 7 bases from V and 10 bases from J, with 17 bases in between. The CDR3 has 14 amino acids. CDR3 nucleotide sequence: TGTGCCAGCATAATGGTACAGGGTGGCTCACCCCTCCACTTT. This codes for CASIMVQGGSPLHF.

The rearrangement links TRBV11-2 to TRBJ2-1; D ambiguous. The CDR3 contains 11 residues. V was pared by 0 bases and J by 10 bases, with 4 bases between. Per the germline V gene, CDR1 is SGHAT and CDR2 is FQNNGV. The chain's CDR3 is CASSLEVEQFF. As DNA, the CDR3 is TGTGCCAGCAGCTTAGAAGTCGAGCAGTTCTTC.

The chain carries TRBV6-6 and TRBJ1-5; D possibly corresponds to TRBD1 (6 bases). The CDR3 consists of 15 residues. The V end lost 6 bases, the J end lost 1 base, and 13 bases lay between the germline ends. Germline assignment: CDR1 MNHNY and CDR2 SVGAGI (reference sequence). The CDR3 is CASRPGQYSNQPQHF. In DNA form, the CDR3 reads TGTGCCAGCAGACCCGGACAGTACAGCAATCAGCCCCAGCATTTT.

CDR3 nucleotide sequence: TGTGCCAGCTCACCAGGAATCACAGATACGCAGTATTTT. Translated, it gives CASSPGITDTQYF. This chain joins TRBV18 and TRBJ2-3; no firm D call. The CDR3 is 13 amino acids. Trimming pared 2 bases from V and 2 bases from J, leaving 5 bases between. CDR1 and CDR2 (germline): KGHSH, LQKENI.